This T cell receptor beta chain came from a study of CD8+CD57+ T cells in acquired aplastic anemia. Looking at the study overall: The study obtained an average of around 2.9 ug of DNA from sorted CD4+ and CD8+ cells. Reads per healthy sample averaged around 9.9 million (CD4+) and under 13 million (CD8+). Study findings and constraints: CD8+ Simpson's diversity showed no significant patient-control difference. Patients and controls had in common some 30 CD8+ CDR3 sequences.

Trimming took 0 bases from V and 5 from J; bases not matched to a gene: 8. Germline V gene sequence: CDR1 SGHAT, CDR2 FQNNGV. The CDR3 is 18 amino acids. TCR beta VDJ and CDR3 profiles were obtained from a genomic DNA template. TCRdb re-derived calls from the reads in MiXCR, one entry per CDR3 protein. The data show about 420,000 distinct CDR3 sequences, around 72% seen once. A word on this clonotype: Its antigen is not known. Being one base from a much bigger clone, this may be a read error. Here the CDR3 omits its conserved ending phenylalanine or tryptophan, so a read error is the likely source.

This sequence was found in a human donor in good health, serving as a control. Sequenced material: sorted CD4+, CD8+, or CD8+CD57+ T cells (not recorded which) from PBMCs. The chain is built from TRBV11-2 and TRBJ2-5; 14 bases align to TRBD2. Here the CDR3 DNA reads TGTGCCAGCAGCTTAGAGCCGGGACTAGCGGGGGTTGATGAGACCCAGTACCTC. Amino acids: CASSLEPGLAGVDETQYL.